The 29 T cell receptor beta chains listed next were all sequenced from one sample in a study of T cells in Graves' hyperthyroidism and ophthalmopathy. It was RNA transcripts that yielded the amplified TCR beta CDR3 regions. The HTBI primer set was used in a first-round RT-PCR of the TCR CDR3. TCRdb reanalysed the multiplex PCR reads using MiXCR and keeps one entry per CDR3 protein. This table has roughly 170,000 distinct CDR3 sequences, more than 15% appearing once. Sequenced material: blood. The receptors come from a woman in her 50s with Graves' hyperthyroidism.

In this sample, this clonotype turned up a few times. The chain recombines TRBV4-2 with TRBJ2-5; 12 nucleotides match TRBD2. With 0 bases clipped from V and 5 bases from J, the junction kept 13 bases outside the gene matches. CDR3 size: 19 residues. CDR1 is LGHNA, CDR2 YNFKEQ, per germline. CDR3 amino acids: CASSQDLSASGGVRETQYF. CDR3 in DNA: TGTGCCAGCAGCCAAGATTTGTCGGCTAGCGGGGGGGTAAGGGAGACCCAGTACTTC.

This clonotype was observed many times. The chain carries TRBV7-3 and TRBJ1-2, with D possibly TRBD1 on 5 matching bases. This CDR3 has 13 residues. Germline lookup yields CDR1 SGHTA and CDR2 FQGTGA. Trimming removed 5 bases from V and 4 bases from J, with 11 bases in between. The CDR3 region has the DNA TGTGCCAGCAGCCTCGAGGGGTTCTATGGCTACACCTTC. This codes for CASSLEGFYGYTF.

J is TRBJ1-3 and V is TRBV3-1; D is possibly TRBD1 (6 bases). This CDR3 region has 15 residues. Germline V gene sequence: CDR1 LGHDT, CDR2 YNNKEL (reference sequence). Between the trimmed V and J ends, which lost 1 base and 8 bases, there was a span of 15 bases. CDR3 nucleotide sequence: TGTGCCAGCAGCCAAGGGGTGGGGGCGATGGACACCATATATTTT. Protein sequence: CASSQGVGAMDTIYF.

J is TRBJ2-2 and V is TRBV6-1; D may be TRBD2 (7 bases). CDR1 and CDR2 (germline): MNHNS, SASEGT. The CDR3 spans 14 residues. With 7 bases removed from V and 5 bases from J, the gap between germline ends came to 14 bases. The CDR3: CASNRGGLTGELFF. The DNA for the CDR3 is TGTGCCAGCAATAGGGGGGGCCTAACCGGGGAGCTGTTTTTT.

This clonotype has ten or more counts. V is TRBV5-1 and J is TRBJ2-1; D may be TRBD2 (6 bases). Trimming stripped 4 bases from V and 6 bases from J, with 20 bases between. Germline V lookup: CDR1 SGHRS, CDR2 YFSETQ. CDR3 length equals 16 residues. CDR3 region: CASSPRKPGLANEQFF. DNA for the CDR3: TGCGCCAGCAGCCCGCGAAAACCGGGACTTGCCAATGAGCAGTTCTTC. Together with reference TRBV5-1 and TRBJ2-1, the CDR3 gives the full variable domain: KAGVTQTPRYLIKTRGQQVTLSCSPISGHRSVSWYQQTPGQGLQFLFEYFSETQRNKGNFPGRFSGRQFSNSRSEMNVSTLELGDSALYLCASSPRKPGLANEQFFGPGTRLTVL.

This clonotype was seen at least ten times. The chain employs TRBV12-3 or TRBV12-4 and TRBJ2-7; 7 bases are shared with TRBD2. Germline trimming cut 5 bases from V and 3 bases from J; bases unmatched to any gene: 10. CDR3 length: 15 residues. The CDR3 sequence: CASSPVGGPGYEQYF. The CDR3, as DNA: TGTGCCAGCAGTCCCGTGGGAGGGCCAGGCTACGAGCAGTACTTC.

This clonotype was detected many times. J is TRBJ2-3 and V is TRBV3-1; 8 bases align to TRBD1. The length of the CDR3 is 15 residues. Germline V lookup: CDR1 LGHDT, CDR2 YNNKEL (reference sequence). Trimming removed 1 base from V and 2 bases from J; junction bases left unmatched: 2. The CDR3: CASSQGTGLTDTQYF. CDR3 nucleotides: TGTGCCAGCAGCCAAGGGACAGGGCTCACAGATACGCAGTATTTT.

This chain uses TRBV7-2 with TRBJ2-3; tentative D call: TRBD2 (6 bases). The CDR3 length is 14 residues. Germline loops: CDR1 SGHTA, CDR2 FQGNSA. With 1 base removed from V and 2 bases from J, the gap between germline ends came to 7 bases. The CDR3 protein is CASSLVLATDTQYF. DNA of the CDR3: TGTGCCAGCAGCTTAGTACTAGCCACAGATACGCAGTATTTT.

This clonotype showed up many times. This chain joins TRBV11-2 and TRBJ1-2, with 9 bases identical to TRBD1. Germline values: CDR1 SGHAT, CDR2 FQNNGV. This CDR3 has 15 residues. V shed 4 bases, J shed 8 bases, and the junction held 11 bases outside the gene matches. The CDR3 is CASSYGFGTGYGYTF. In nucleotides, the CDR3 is TGTGCCAGCAGCTACGGCTTCGGGACAGGGTACGGCTACACCTTC.

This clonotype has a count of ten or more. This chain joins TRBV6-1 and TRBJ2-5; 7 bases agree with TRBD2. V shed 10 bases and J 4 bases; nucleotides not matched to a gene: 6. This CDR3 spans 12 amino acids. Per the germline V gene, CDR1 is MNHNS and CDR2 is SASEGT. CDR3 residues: CATHSGVETQYF. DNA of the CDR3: TGTGCCACTCACAGCGGGGTAGAGACCCAGTACTTC.

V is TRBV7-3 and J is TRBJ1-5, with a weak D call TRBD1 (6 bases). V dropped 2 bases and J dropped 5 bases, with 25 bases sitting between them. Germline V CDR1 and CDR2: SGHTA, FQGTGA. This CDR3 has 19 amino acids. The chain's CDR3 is CASSLVRGRSRGEDQPQHF. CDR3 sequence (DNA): TGTGCCAGCAGCTTAGTTCGCGGGAGATCCAGGGGTGAGGATCAGCCCCAGCATTTT.

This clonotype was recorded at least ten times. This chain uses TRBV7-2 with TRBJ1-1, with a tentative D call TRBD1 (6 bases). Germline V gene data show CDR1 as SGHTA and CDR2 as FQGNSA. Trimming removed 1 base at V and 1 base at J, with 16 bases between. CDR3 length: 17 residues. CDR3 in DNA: TGTGCCAGCAGCTTAGGGGGGGCAGGCAGGCGGAACACTGAAGCTTTCTTT. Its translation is CASSLGGAGRRNTEAFF.

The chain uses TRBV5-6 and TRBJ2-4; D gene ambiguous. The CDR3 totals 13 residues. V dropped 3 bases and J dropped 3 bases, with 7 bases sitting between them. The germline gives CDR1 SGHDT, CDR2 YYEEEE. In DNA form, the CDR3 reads TGTGCCAGCAGCTCCTTCGGCAAAAACATTCAGTACTTC. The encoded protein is CASSSFGKNIQYF.

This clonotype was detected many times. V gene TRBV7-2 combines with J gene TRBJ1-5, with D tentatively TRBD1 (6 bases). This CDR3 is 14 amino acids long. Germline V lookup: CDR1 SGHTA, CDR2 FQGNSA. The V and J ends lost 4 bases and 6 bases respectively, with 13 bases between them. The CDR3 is CASSSPRGAQPQHF. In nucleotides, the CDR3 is TGTGCCAGCAGCTCACCGAGGGGGGCTCAGCCCCAGCATTTT.

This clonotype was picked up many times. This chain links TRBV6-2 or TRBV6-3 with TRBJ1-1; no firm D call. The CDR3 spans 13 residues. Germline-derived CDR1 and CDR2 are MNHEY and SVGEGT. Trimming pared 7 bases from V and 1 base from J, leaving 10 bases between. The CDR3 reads CASIDTANTEAFF. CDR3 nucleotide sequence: TGTGCCAGCATTGACACCGCGAACACTGAAGCTTTCTTT.

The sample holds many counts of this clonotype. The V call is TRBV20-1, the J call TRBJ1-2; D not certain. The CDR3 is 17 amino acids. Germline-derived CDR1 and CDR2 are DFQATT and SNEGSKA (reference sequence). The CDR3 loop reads CSTSSAPTRAVNYGYTF. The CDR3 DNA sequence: TGCAGCACCAGCTCCGCACCTACAAGGGCCGTGAACTATGGCTACACCTTC.

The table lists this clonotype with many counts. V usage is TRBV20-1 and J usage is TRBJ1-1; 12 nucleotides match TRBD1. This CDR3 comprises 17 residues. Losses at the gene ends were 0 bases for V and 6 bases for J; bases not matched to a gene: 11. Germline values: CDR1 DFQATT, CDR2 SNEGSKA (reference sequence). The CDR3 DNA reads TGCAGTGCTAGAGATCAACGGGGGACAGGGGGCATCGCTGAAGCTTTCTTT. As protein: CSARDQRGTGGIAEAFF.

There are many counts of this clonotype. The CDR3 bases are TGTGCCAGCAGATTCCAGGGACCCACCGGGGAGCTGTTTTTT. Its translation: CASRFQGPTGELFF. The chain links TRBV2 to TRBJ2-2; D tentatively fits TRBD1 or TRBD2 (5 bases each). V was cut by 6 bases and J by 4 bases, with 12 bases left in between. The germline V gene encodes CDR1 SNHLY and CDR2 FYNNEI. This CDR3 has 14 amino acids.

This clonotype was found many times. CDR3 amino acids: CASSLEGGDNEQFF. The CDR3 nucleotides are TGCGCCAGCAGCTTGGAGGGCGGGGACAATGAGCAGTTCTTC. The V gene is TRBV5-1, the J gene TRBJ2-1, with D perhaps TRBD2 (6 bases). This CDR3 contains 14 residues. Germline V gives CDR1 SGHRS, CDR2 YFSETQ. V shed 0 bases and J shed 5 bases, with 9 bases lying between them. The full variable domain, rest sourced from reference TRBV5-1 and TRBJ2-1, is KAGVTQTPRYLIKTRGQQVTLSCSPISGHRSVSWYQQTPGQGLQFLFEYFSETQRNKGNFPGRFSGRQFSNSRSEMNVSTLELGDSALYLCASSLEGGDNEQFFGPGTRLTVL.

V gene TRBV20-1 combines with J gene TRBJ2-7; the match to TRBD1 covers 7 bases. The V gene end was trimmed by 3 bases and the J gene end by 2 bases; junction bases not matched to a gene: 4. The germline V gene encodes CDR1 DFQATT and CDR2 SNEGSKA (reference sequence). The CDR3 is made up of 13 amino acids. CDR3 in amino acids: CSASPGQPYEQYF. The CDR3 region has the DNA TGCAGTGCTAGCCCGGGACAGCCCTACGAGCAGTACTTC.

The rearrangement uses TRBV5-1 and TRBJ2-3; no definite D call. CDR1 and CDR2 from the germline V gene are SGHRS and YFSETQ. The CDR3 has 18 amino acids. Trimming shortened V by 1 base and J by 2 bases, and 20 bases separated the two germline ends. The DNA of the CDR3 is TGCGCCAGCAGCTTGTACCCCCCTGGCAGGAACCCCACAGATACGCAGTATTTT. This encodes CASSLYPPGRNPTDTQYF.

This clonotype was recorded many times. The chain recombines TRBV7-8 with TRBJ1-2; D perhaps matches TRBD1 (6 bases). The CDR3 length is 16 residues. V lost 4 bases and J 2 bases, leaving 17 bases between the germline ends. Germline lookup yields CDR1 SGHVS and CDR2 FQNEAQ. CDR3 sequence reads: CASSYSWGPGNYGYTF. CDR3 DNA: TGTGCCAGCAGCTATTCCTGGGGGCCAGGCAACTATGGCTACACCTTC. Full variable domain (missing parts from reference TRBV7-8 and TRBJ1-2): GAGVSQSPRYKVAKRGQDVALRCDPISGHVSLFWYQQALGQGPEFLTYFQNEAQLDKSGLPSDRFFAERPEGSVSTLKIQRTQQEDSAVYLCASSYSWGPGNYGYTFGSGTRLTVV.

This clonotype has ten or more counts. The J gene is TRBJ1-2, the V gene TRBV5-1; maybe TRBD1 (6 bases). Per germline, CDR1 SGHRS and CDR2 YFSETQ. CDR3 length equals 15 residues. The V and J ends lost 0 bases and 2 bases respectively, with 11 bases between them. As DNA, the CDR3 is TGCGCCAGCAGCTTGGGGGGGGCAGAGAACTATGGCTACACCTTC. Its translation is CASSLGGAENYGYTF.

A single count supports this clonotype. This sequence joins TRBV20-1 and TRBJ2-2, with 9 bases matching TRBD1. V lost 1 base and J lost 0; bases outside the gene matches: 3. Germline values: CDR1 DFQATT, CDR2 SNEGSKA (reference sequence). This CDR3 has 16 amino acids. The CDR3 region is CSARGDRAANTGELFF. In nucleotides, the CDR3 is TGCAGTGCTAGAGGGGACAGGGCGGCGAACACCGGGGAGCTGTTTTTT.

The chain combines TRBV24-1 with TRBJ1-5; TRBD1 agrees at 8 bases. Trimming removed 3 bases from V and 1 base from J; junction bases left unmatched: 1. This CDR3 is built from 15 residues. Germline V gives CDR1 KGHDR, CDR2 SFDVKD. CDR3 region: CATSDTGGSNQPQHF. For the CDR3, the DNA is TGTGCCACCAGTGATACAGGGGGAAGCAATCAGCCCCAGCATTTT.

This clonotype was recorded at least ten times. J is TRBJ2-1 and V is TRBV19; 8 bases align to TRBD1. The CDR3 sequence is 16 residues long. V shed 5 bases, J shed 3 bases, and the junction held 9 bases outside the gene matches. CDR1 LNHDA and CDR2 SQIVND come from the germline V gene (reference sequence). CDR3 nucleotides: TGTGCCAGTAGTTCCGATTGGGGACAGGACTACAATGAGCAGTTCTTC. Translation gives CASSSDWGQDYNEQFF.

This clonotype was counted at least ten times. The CDR3 DNA sequence: TGCGCCAGCAGCAGGGGAGGCGAGAACACTGAAGCTTTCTTT. This encodes CASSRGGENTEAFF. The chain uses TRBV4-3 and TRBJ1-1; a possible D gene is TRBD1 (5 bases). The germline V gene has CDR1 LGHNA and CDR2 YSLEER. The V and J ends lost 5 bases and 1 base respectively, with 11 bases between them. CDR3 length: 14 amino acids.

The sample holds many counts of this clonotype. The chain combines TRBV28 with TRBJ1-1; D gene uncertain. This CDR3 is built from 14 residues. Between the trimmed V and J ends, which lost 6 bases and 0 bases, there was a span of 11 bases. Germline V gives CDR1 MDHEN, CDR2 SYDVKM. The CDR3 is CASSPLRVNTEAFF. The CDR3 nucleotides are TGTGCCAGCAGCCCCCTCCGTGTGAACACTGAAGCTTTCTTT.

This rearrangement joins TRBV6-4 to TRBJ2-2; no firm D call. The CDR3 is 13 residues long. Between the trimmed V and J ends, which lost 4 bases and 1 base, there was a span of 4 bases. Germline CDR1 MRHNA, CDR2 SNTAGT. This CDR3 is CASSGGNTGELFF. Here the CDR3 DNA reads TGTGCCAGCAGTGGCGGGAACACCGGGGAGCTGTTTTTT.